The 21 T cell receptor beta chains presented below share a single source sample, sequenced in a study of spatial heterogeneity in lung cancer. Via MiXCR, TCRdb re-called the 5' RACE reads, giving one row per CDR3 protein. The sample lists over a thousand distinct CDR3 sequences, around 39% occurring once. Time point meaning: sample taken at primary tumor resection. Here the sequenced sample was normal lung tissue next to the tumor, taken at surgery. The receptor set was obtained from a male donor with early-stage non-small cell lung cancer.

The J gene is TRBJ2-3, the V gene TRBV28; possibly TRBD1 for D (5 bases). The CDR3 has 13 amino acids. Trimming left V 2 bases short and J 6 bases short, with 9 bases between. CDR1 and CDR2 (germline): MDHEN, SYDVKM. The CDR3 protein is CASSLKGFDTQYF. The CDR3 DNA reads TGTGCCAGCAGTTTAAAGGGGTTCGATACGCAGTATTTT. Complete variable domain (other parts from reference TRBV28 and TRBJ2-3): DVKVTQSSRYLVKRTGEKVFLECVQDMDHENMFWYRQDPGLGLRLIYFSYDVKMKEKGDIPEGYSVSREKKERFSLILESASTNQTSMYLCASSLKGFDTQYFGPGTRLTVL.

This clonotype appeared a few times. The chain links TRBV6-1 to TRBJ2-2, with a tentative D call TRBD2 (6 bases). V was trimmed by 0 bases and J by 6 bases, leaving 8 bases between them. CDR3 length: 14 residues. From germline, CDR1 is MNHNS and CDR2 SASEGT. This chain's CDR3 is CASSEAGGAGELFF. The CDR3 coding sequence is TGTGCCAGCAGTGAAGCGGGCGGGGCCGGGGAGCTGTTTTTT.

This chain uses TRBV6-2 or TRBV6-3 with TRBJ1-5, with TRBD1 matching over 12 bases. V dropped 6 bases and J dropped 0; count of bases not matched to a gene: 12. This CDR3 region has 19 residues. CDR1 and CDR2 (germline): MNHEY, SVGEGT. CDR3 DNA sequence: TGTGCCAGCAGAGACCCCCAGGGGACAGGGGGCTATAGCAATCAGCCCCAGCATTTT. It specifies CASRDPQGTGGYSNQPQHF.

The J gene is TRBJ1-1, the V gene TRBV5-1, with a possible D match to TRBD1 (6 bases). The CDR3 length is 13 residues. The V end was cut by 4 bases, the J end by 12 bases, with 19 bases between. Germline lookup yields CDR1 SGHRS and CDR2 YFSETQ. The CDR3 here is CASSEDRAPGTFF. In nucleotides, the CDR3 is TGCGCCAGCAGCGAGGACAGAGCGCCTGGGACTTTCTTT.

This chain links TRBV7-8 with TRBJ2-5; TRBD2 is a possible D gene (5 bases). The CDR3 length is 14 residues. V lost 1 base, J lost 5 bases, and 11 bases lay in between. From germline, CDR1 is SGHVS and CDR2 FQNEAQ. The CDR3 protein is CASSLGASLETQYF. The CDR3 coding sequence is TGTGCCAGCAGCTTAGGGGCTAGCTTGGAGACCCAGTACTTC.

This clonotype was detected a few times. V usage is TRBV20-1 and J usage is TRBJ2-3; 7 nucleotides line up with TRBD2. The V gene's germline CDR1 is DFQATT and CDR2 SNEGSKA (reference sequence). V lost 1 base, J lost 4 bases, and 8 bases stayed unmatched. This CDR3 comprises 15 residues. CDR3 protein: CSARAPGLSADTQYF. CDR3 DNA: TGCAGTGCTAGAGCCCCGGGACTAAGCGCAGATACGCAGTATTTT.

This clonotype is labeled large. The chain uses TRBV11-2 and TRBJ1-2, with no clear D. The CDR3 has 13 residues. Germline CDR1 and CDR2: SGHAT and FQNNGV. Trimming left V 2 bases short and J 7 bases short, with 11 bases between. DNA for the CDR3: TGTGCCAGCAGCTTACCATGGTGGGCTGGCTACACCTTC. Translating it yields CASSLPWWAGYTF.

In this sample, this clonotype is large. The chain joins TRBV12-3 or TRBV12-4 to TRBJ1-5; 7 bases fit TRBD1. The J segment lost 6 bases and the V segment lost 6 bases, leaving 14 bases of the junction unmatched. This CDR3 is built from 16 residues. The CDR3 loop is CASSSSRTGGGQPQHF. DNA of the CDR3: TGTGCCAGCAGCTCCAGTCGGACAGGCGGGGGTCAGCCCCAGCATTTT.

By its share, this clonotype is large. The chain links TRBV7-9 to TRBJ1-5, with TRBD1 matching over 9 bases. V shed 5 bases and J 7 bases; nucleotides not matched to a gene: 12. The germline V gene has CDR1 SEHNR and CDR2 FQNEAQ (reference sequence). CDR3 size: 16 residues. The CDR3 DNA follows: TGTGCCAGCAGCCAGGGAGGAACAGGGGGCGGACAGCCCCAGCATTTT. Amino acid sequence: CASSQGGTGGGQPQHF. The complete variable domain, with remaining parts taken from reference TRBV7-9 and TRBJ1-5, reads DTGVSQNPRHKITKRGQNVTFRCDPISEHNRLYWYRQTLGQGPEFLTYFQNEAQLEKSRLLSDRFSAERPKGSFSTLEIQRTEQGDSAMYLCASSQGGTGGGQPQHFGDGTRLSIL.

This clonotype qualifies as large. This sequence joins TRBV7-9 and TRBJ2-7, with 7 bases fitting TRBD1. This CDR3 spans 14 amino acids. The germline CDR1 and CDR2 sequences are SEHNR and FQNEAQ (reference sequence). Germline trimming cut 5 bases from V and 5 bases from J; bases unmatched to any gene: 9. The CDR3 loop reads CASSPTAGGNEQYF. The CDR3 DNA sequence: TGTGCCAGCAGCCCGACCGCAGGGGGTAACGAGCAGTACTTC.

This rearrangement joins TRBV6-1 to TRBJ1-2; D gene ambiguous. The CDR3 is 10 residues long. Germline CDR1 is MNHNS and CDR2 is SASEGT. Trimming left V 3 bases short and J 4 bases short, with 0 bases between. Here the CDR3 reads CASSDYGYTF. The CDR3 nucleotides are TGTGCCAGCAGTGACTATGGCTACACCTTC.

The rearrangement joins TRBV24-1 to TRBJ2-1; 11 bases align to TRBD2. The germline V gene has CDR1 KGHDR and CDR2 SFDVKD. Trimming cost V 4 bases and J 3 bases; bases outside gene matches: 4. The CDR3 length is 16 residues. The DNA for the CDR3 is TGTGCCACCAGTGAGGCTAGCGGGGGGCTCTACAATGAGCAGTTCTTC. Its protein is CATSEASGGLYNEQFF.

This clonotype is judged large (0.1 to 1%). The chain employs TRBV5-1 and TRBJ2-7; no clear D. Per the germline V gene, CDR1 is SGHRS and CDR2 is YFSETQ. The CDR3 consists of 14 residues. V gave up 4 bases and J gave up 3 bases, with 14 bases separating them. The CDR3 bases are TGCGCCAGCAGCGGTGCGTGGTTTGGCTACGAGCAGTACTTC. Translation: CASSGAWFGYEQYF.

The rearrangement links TRBV6-2 or TRBV6-3 to TRBJ1-1; D unresolved. The V gene lost 5 bases and the J gene lost 0 bases, with 16 bases spanning the gap. The CDR3 is 16 amino acids. The germline V gene has CDR1 MNHEY and CDR2 SVGEGT. The CDR3 DNA reads TGTGCCAGCAGTCGCCCAGGCAGGCTTATGAACACTGAAGCTTTCTTT. This translates into CASSRPGRLMNTEAFF.

This rearrangement joins TRBV20-1 to TRBJ1-2, with D possibly being TRBD1 (5 bases). The CDR3 length is 13 residues. Germline V lookup: CDR1 DFQATT, CDR2 SNEGSKA (reference sequence). V was cut by 5 bases and J by 4 bases, with 14 bases left in between. The CDR3 loop is CSALQTASYGYTF. CDR3 DNA sequence: TGCAGTGCTCTCCAGACAGCTTCCTATGGCTACACCTTC.

This clonotype is medium-sized by share. The chain has TRBV7-6 and TRBJ2-1; 9 bases fit TRBD2. Germline V gene sequence: CDR1 SGHVS, CDR2 FNYEAQ. After removal of 0 bases from V and 7 bases from J, the junction contained 1 base not matched to a gene. CDR3 length: 14 amino acids. The CDR3 region is CASSLASGGNEQFF. The CDR3 DNA reads TGTGCCAGCAGCTTAGCGAGCGGGGGGAATGAGCAGTTCTTC.

The chain uses TRBV20-1 and TRBJ2-1, with 9 nucleotides matching TRBD2. V shed 1 base, J shed 2 bases, and the junction held 0 bases outside the gene matches. Germline V gene sequence: CDR1 DFQATT, CDR2 SNEGSKA (reference sequence). This CDR3 comprises 14 residues. The CDR3 DNA reads TGCAGTGCTAGAGTAGCGGGGGCCTACAATGAGCAGTTCTTC. Its protein is CSARVAGAYNEQFF.

This clonotype rates as large. The chain uses TRBV5-6 and TRBJ1-5; D gene unclear. This CDR3 contains 19 residues. V shed 0 bases and J shed 3 bases, with 22 bases lying between them. The V gene's germline CDR1 is SGHDT and CDR2 YYEEEE. CDR3 residues: CASSLGWGRGPIFNQPQHF. The CDR3, as DNA: TGTGCCAGCAGCTTGGGTTGGGGTAGAGGCCCGATTTTCAATCAGCCCCAGCATTTT.

This clonotype was seen only a few times. J is TRBJ1-2 and V is TRBV18; unclear D gene. This CDR3 spans 12 amino acids. Per germline, CDR1 KGHSH and CDR2 LQKENI. The V end lost 5 bases, the J end lost 6 bases, and 10 bases lay between the germline ends. The CDR3 region has the DNA TGTGCCAGCTCAAGCGCAGGCAATGGCTACACCTTC. Its translation is CASSSAGNGYTF.

In its sample, this clonotype is large (0.1 to 1%). This sequence joins TRBV10-3 and TRBJ2-3; D is uncertain. The germline V gene has CDR1 ENHRY and CDR2 SYGVKD. With 2 bases removed from V and 4 bases from J, the gap between germline ends came to 10 bases. This CDR3 comprises 14 residues. The CDR3 bases are TGTGCCATCAGTGAGGTGGCAAAACCAGATACGCAGTATTTT. Its translation: CAISEVAKPDTQYF.

Written as DNA, the CDR3 is TGTGCCAGCAGCCAGCGAAGGGGATCCTACAATGAGCAGTTCTTC. This encodes CASSQRRGSYNEQFF. The chain couples TRBV13 to TRBJ2-1; D may be TRBD1 (5 bases). Trimming pared 5 bases from V and 1 base from J, leaving 12 bases between. Germline CDR1 PRHDT, CDR2 FYEKMQ (reference sequence). This CDR3 spans 15 amino acids. Using reference TRBV13 and TRBJ2-1 for the parts outside the CDR3, the full variable domain is AAGVIQSPRHLIKEKRETATLKCYPIPRHDTVYWYQQGPGQDPQFLISFYEKMQSDKGSIPDRFSAQQFSDYHSELNMSSLELGDSALYFCASSQRRGSYNEQFFGPGTRLTVL.